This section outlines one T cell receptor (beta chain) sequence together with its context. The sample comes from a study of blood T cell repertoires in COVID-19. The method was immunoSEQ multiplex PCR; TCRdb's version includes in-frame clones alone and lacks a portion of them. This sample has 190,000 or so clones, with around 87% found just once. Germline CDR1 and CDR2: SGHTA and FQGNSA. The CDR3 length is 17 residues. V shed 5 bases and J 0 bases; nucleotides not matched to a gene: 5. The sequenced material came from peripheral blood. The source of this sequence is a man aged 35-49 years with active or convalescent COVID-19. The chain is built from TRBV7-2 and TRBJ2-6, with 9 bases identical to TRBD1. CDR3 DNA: TGTGCCAGCAGCCTAGGGACAGGGAGCTCTGGGGCCAACGTCCTGACTTTC. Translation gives CASSLGTGSSGANVLTF. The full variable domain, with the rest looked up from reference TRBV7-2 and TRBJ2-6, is GAGVSQSPSNKVTEKGKDVELRCDPISGHTALYWYRQSLGQGLEFLIYFQGNSAPDKSGLPSDRFSAERTGGSVSTLTIQRTQQEDSAVYLCASSLGTGSSGANVLTFGAGSRLTVL.